One T cell receptor (beta chain) is described in this entry. 60 Vbeta and 13 Jbeta primers were used in PCR. Data came from immunoSEQ multiplex PCR; TCRdb stores just in-frame clones and leaves some out. The sample yields about 89,000 clones, 85% seen once. This entry belongs to a study of cytomegalovirus exposure and HLA in healthy donors. Sequencing used PBMCs. This TCR came from a man aged 40-49 years in good health and CMV-seropositive.

The CDR3 DNA is TGTGCCAGCAGCTTAACGCCAGCGGGGGGCTTCGAGACCCAGTACTTC. Translating it yields CASSLTPAGGFETQYF. The chain has TRBV7-3 and TRBJ2-5, with 9 bases matching TRBD2. V trimming: 0 bases; J trimming: 5 bases; junction bases outside the gene matches: 7. The germline V gene encodes CDR1 SGHTA and CDR2 FQGTGA. The CDR3 has 16 residues. The full variable domain, in which reference TRBV7-3 and TRBJ2-5 provide the parts outside the CDR3, is GAGVSQTPSNKVTEKGKYVELRCDPISGHTALYWYRQSLGQGPEFLIYFQGTGAADDSGLPNDRFFAVRPEGSVSTLKIQRTERGDSAVYLCASSLTPAGGFETQYFGPGTRLLVL.